This T cell receptor (beta chain) was identified in a study of cytomegalovirus exposure and HLA in healthy donors (dated by TCRdb to between 2016 and 2019). Regarding the research as a whole: In an earlier analysis of some 610 of the donors, 276 Gb of sequence data and just under 120 million unique TCR beta sequences from 150 million to 200 million T cells were reported. An early release that covered several hundred HLA-typed donors contained approximately 300 gigabases of sequencing data and tens of millions of unique TCR sequences. Of the 350 to 400 genotyped donors, approximately 83% fell in the genetic ancestry cluster associated with self-reported Caucasian donors. The study aimed to test whether signatures of past pathogen exposure could be identified by cataloging public T cell receptors. The study used immunosequencing to profile the T cell repertoires of under 700 subjects and linked those repertoires to cytomegalovirus serostatus. A separate validation cohort of over 95 different subjects was used in addition to the roughly 720-subject first cohort. To predict cytomegalovirus infection status, the study combined high-throughput TCR immunosequencing, statistical association of individual TCRs with disease status, and machine learning. A later analysis re-analyzed previously published TCR beta repertoires from about 730 donors and added high-resolution HLA genotyping to study TCR occurrence patterns. In the later analysis, no new phenotypic data were used to find candidate immune exposures; instead, reliance was placed on TCR beta sequences and their occurrence across donors. To decide whether each TCR beta V gene segment behaved as functional or pseudogenic, an earlier analysis of approximately 600 of the donors relied on high-throughput TCR beta sequencing. Donor age, sex, ethnicity and CMV serostatus were compiled alongside the repertoire data. A later genetic analysis took genome-wide SNP genotypes for about three fifths of the 666 donors and used that subset as a discovery cohort. Every discovery cohort repertoire had been produced on one sequencing platform. HLA typing included class I and class II loci at four-digit resolution. The number of donors typed differed by locus, with roughly 620-630 for A, B, C, DRB1 and DQB1, 522 for DQA1, 600 to 610 for DPA1, and some 440 for DPB1. A handful of DR-DQ haplotypes were treated as single units for association and clustering because of strong linkage in the cohort. Among roughly 400 genotyped donors of the cohort, an average of roughly 230,000 unique TCR beta nucleotide sequences was sequenced per donor, of which about 19% were non-productive. The paper's findings and limits, for the study overall: Sequencing depth was assumed to be roughly uniform across donors in the presence/absence analyses, though that assumption may not hold. In vitro tests confirmed that a few of the cytomegalovirus-associated TCR beta chains recognize cytomegalovirus antigens. Across donors, most TCR sequences were observed very rarely, whereas some public TCRs were present in many individuals. The authors suggested that the approach could potentially be generalized to other disease states and immunological phenotypes. Some IMGT-functional V segments, including TRBV6-2 and TRBV6-3, could not be told apart with the 87-base-pair reads, so those segments were excluded. The sequencing pipeline was judged likely to have produced a cluster of highly shared sequence variants as a technical artifact. Some 15 rarely observed V segments, including chromosome 9 orphons, were excluded from the earlier analysis of approximately 500 of the donors because counts were too low. Compared with equally common non-associated chains, HLA-associated TCR beta chains in a later analysis were more clonally expanded and had lower generation probabilities. Broadly in line with IMGT annotations, most TCR beta V segments showed up in productive rearrangements about 90% or about 30% of the time in an earlier analysis of under 700 of the donors. Only TCR beta chains were sequenced in this cohort, and the absence of alpha or paired-chain data limited detectable features. A further reported finding was that TCR beta sequences accurately predicted the HLA-A and HLA-B alleles for most subjects in the first cohort. A later analysis found that TCR association rates varied across HLA loci, with DRB1 alleles showing the most associated TCRs and HLA-C alleles the fewest. At a false discovery rate of 0.05, a later analysis linked 15,000 to 20,000 TCR beta sequences to specific HLA alleles. The only immune exposure information available for the cohort was CMV serostatus. Because some donors lacked HLA typing at each locus, the association tests relied only on the typed subset. The study gave a list of some 150 TCR beta chains associated with cytomegalovirus. According to a later genetic analysis, donors in an Asian-associated ancestry cluster had fewer N-insertions in productive TCRs than the approximately 650-donor mean. When HLA alleles, especially DR and DQ, strongly co-occurred, TCR associations were difficult to assign to individual alleles. A later analysis reported that several top co-occurrence clusters appeared linked to parvovirus B19, influenza, CMV and Epstein-Barr virus. A later analysis found that most CMV-associated TCR beta chains appeared HLA-restricted, with HLA associations seemingly driven largely by CMV exposure. An association between a missense DCLRE1C variant and V-gene and J-gene trimming of TCR beta chains was found in a later genetic analysis and replicated in an independent cohort. Correlated functional status among segregating V segments might reflect linkage disequilibrium, but an unknown experimental factor could not be ruled out. Cytomegalovirus status was reported to be diagnosed by the classifier with high specificity and sensitivity in both the original and validation cohorts.

To note about this clone: Its antigen is still unknown. No qualities accompany the bases; no much larger clone lies one base away.

In total, fewer than 750 healthy bone marrow donors made up the cohort. All cohort members were sampled while nominally healthy, although unrecorded immune exposures were likely present. The donor was CMV seropositive and was included in the group of 250 to 300 seropositive cohort members. A peripheral blood sample was collected from each donor, and TCR beta sequencing was performed on peripheral blood mononuclear cells. The Qiagen DNeasy Blood Extraction Kit was used to extract genomic DNA from the blood cell samples. The library was obtained by the immunoSEQ multiplex PCR assay. A mixture of 60 forward primers for TCR Vbeta segments and 13 reverse primers for TCR Jbeta segments was used in the multiplex PCR. Amplification of the CDR3 region of rearranged TCR beta genes was performed with a multiplex PCR assay on genomic DNA. Amplified TCR beta libraries were sequenced as 87-base-pair reads on the Illumina HiSeq System. Per the original workflow: A later analysis counted about 80 million unique TCR beta chains across the 650 to 800 repertoires, and around 9.9 million of these chains were shared by at least two donors. Raw reads were error-corrected and collapsed into unique sequences by a nearest-neighbor algorithm in which closely related sequences were merged to remove PCR and sequencing errors. CDR3 sequences were aligned to IMGT reference sequences to assign V, D and J gene segments. For a sequence to be retained, at least a six-nucleotide match to both a V gene segment and a J gene segment was required. A rearrangement counted as productive if the CDR3 had no stop codons and remained in frame with V and J, and every other rearrangement counted as non-productive. Following IMGT convention, CDR3 was defined as the stretch from the second conserved V-encoded cysteine to the conserved J-encoded phenylalanine. Sequences without an unambiguous match to a single V gene segment were excluded from the earlier analysis of about 600 of the donors. In an earlier analysis of 500 to 750 of the donors, V segments were called functional above 56.7% productive rearrangements and were called segregating when the between-donor standard deviation exceeded 5%. A statistical classification framework was developed to diagnose cytomegalovirus status using the catalog of TCR beta chain sequences. A later analysis assigned V and J genes by comparing TCR nucleotide sequences with IMGT/GENE-DB human TR gene sequences. The TCRdist pipeline was used in a later analysis to assign CDR3 sequences and most-parsimonious VDJ recombination scenarios. A later analysis defined each TCR beta chain by its CDR3 amino acid sequence plus V-gene family, and excluded reads lacking a unique V-gene family. As a way to deal with suspected cross-contamination and a sequencing artifact, a later analysis dropped 450 to 700 nucleotide sequences that were highly shared and had low generation probability. In a later analysis, a clonal expansion index was calculated for each public chain from normalized within-repertoire ranks of inferred template counts. In a later analysis, generation probabilities were computed using a VDJ recombination model fitted to out-of-frame rearrangements, and the results were checked against IGoR. In a later analysis, hypergeometric tests were used to score TCR-TCR, TCR-HLA and TCR-CMV co-occurrence, with a repertoire-size bias correction applied to TCR pairs. A later analysis estimated false discovery rates by permuting HLA or CMV assignments 20 times. In a later analysis, co-occurring TCRs were grouped using DBSCAN, and TCRdist sequence similarity was added for clustering within HLA-allele-positive subsets. Repertoires with fewer than 30,000 or more than 120,000 public chains were left out of co-occurrence clustering, as were five repertoires with anomalous nucleotide sharing. TCRdb mirrors the immuneACCESS table, restricted to in-frame sequences. Some clones are absent from its copies; in checked studies, under half trace to an unresolved V gene, and the reason for the others is unknown. The DNA gave D and trimming, while V, J and clone size come from that table. For this sample there are over 110,000 clones; roughly 80% appear just once. The ten largest clones represent roughly 8.8% of the sample.

Based on the germline V gene, the CDR1 and CDR2 sequences are LGHNA and YSLEER. The CDR3, cysteine through phenylalanine, is 20 amino acids long. This entry keeps only the CDR3 DNA: 60 bases, framed from base 1. V and J are trimmed by 2 bases and 0 bases, and the gene matches miss 9 bases of the junction. The source material was PBMCs. The rearrangement joined TRBV4-3 to TRBJ2-3; 15 nucleotides in the junction match TRBD2. This receptor was taken from a woman aged 45-59 years in good health and CMV-seropositive. The DNA reads TGCGCCAGCAGCCAACACACCGGACTAGCGGGGGGGGCTAGCACAGATACGCAGTATTTT. Its protein reads: CASSQHTGLAGGASTDTQYF.